The 27 T cell receptor beta chains listed next were all sequenced from one sample in a study of radiation and T cells in renal cell carcinoma. TCRdb's copy holds only in-frame clones and misses some; the assay was immunoSEQ multiplex PCR. The sample shows more than 20,000 clones, over 70% of them seen only once. Time point of the sample: blood 2 weeks post-SBRT. As to treatment: 15 Gy SBRT to primary tumor, nephrectomy 4 weeks later. The specimen comprised blood, sampled from a patient whose treatment included radiotherapy and nephrectomy. These receptors all come from a man in his 60s with renal cell carcinoma.

The chain joins TRBV18 to TRBJ1-1, with a possible D match to TRBD1 (6 bases). V lost 8 bases to trimming and J lost 2 bases, with 21 bases between them. This CDR3 comprises 16 residues. Germline V gene data show CDR1 as KGHSH and CDR2 as LQKENI. The CDR3 spells CASTITGFGENTEAFF. The CDR3 DNA sequence: TGTGCCAGCACGATCACAGGGTTCGGGGAAAACACTGAAGCTTTCTTT.

The gene calls are TRBV15 and TRBJ2-1; 10 positions match TRBD1. CDR1 LNHNV and CDR2 YYDKDF come from the germline V gene (reference sequence). The CDR3 is 16 residues long. Unmatched junction bases numbered 3, after V lost 1 base and J lost 3 bases. The chain's CDR3 is CATSRVGTGVYNEQFF. The CDR3 DNA follows: TGTGCCACCAGCAGAGTAGGGACAGGGGTCTACAATGAGCAGTTCTTC.

The gene calls are TRBV7-6 and TRBJ2-1, with D maybe TRBD1 (7 bases). Per germline, CDR1 SGHVS and CDR2 FNYEAQ. CDR3 length: 16 residues. Trimming took off 2 bases at V and 7 bases at J, with 18 bases between the two ends. Written as DNA, the CDR3 is TGTGCCAGCAGCTTAAGGGGGCGGGGAAGGTCGAATGAGCAGTTCTTC. Translating it yields CASSLRGRGRSNEQFF.

The genes are TRBV4-1 and TRBJ1-2; the D is unclear. The V gene lost 1 base and the J gene lost 3 bases, with 12 bases spanning the gap. Germline lookup yields CDR1 MGHRA and CDR2 YSYEKL. The CDR3 is 15 amino acids. This chain's CDR3 is CASSQVQRGDYGYTF. The CDR3 nucleotides read TGCGCCAGCAGCCAAGTTCAGCGGGGTGACTATGGCTACACCTTC.

The chain joins TRBV4-1 to TRBJ2-1; 7 positions match TRBD2. The V gene end was trimmed by 5 bases and the J gene end by 4 bases; junction bases not matched to a gene: 5. The germline gives CDR1 MGHRA, CDR2 YSYEKL. The CDR3 loop spans 14 amino acids. Written as DNA, the CDR3 is TGCGCCAGCAGCTTAGCGGGTGGGTACAATGAGCAGTTCTTC. It encodes CASSLAGGYNEQFF.

This clone has only one observation. DNA of the CDR3: TGTGCCAGCAGAACGGACAGGGTTGGGGGAGAGACCCAGTACTTC. Protein: CASRTDRVGGETQYF. V gene TRBV2 combines with J gene TRBJ2-5, with 8 bases that match TRBD1. The germline CDR1 and CDR2 sequences are SNHLY and FYNNEI. This CDR3 comprises 15 residues. V shed 6 bases, J shed 4 bases, and the junction held 10 bases outside the gene matches.

The V call is TRBV6-1, the J call TRBJ1-5, with 7 positions matching TRBD1. Losses at the gene ends were 3 bases for V and 6 bases for J; bases not matched to a gene: 11. This CDR3 comprises 16 residues. Germline CDR1 MNHNS, CDR2 SASEGT. The CDR3, as DNA: TGTGCCAGCAGTGATCGGACAGGACCCTCGGGTCAGCCCCAGCATTTT. Amino acid sequence: CASSDRTGPSGQPQHF.

The gene calls are TRBV5-4 and TRBJ1-4; D may be TRBD1 (6 bases). The CDR3 contains 17 residues. CDR1 is SGHNT and CDR2 is YYREEE in the germline V gene (reference sequence). Trimming took off 4 bases at V and 0 bases at J, with 16 bases between the two ends. CDR3 loop: CASSMGGAGATNEKLFF. In DNA, the CDR3 is TGTGCCAGCAGCATGGGGGGGGCGGGTGCAACTAATGAAAAACTGTTTTTT.

A remark on this clone: Other nucleotide sequences from this sample produce the same CDR3. The V gene is TRBV5-4, the J gene TRBJ2-1; perhaps TRBD2 as D (5 bases). V gave up 2 bases and J gave up 0 bases, with 9 bases separating them. Per germline, CDR1 SGHNT and CDR2 YYREEE (reference sequence). The CDR3 loop spans 15 amino acids. The CDR3 reads CASSFSGSSYNEQFF. CDR3 bases: TGTGCCAGCAGCTTCAGCGGCAGCTCCTACAATGAGCAGTTCTTC.

This chain joins TRBV5-6 and TRBJ2-5; TRBD2 agrees at 7 bases. With the DNA end fitting TRBJ2-7 better, the J assignment may be wrong. Per the germline V gene, CDR1 is SGHDT and CDR2 is YYEEEE. The CDR3 extends over 13 amino acids. The CDR3 nucleotides are TGTGCCAGCACCCGGGGGGTCTCCTACGAGCAGTACTTC. It yields the protein CASTRGVSYEQYF.

CDR3 sequence: CASSLDDSAGQYF. The CDR3 nucleotides read TGTGCCAGCAGCTTGGATGACTCAGCGGGGCAGTACTTC. This chain joins TRBV5-4 and TRBJ2-7, with TRBD2 as a possible D gene (6 bases). Between the trimmed V and J ends, which lost 0 bases and 9 bases, there was a span of 13 bases. Germline V gene data show CDR1 as SGHNT and CDR2 as YYREEE (reference sequence). This CDR3 comprises 13 residues.

The chain joins TRBV15 to TRBJ2-5; D possibly corresponds to TRBD1 (5 bases). This CDR3 region has 15 residues. Trimming cost V 1 base and J 1 base, with 10 bases left between them. Per the germline V gene, CDR1 is LNHNV and CDR2 is YYDKDF (reference sequence). CDR3 in DNA: TGTGCCACCAGCAGAGTTAGGGGTGTCCAAGAGACCCAGTACTTC. This translates into CATSRVRGVQETQYF.

This clone was recorded only once. The chain combines TRBV4-1 with TRBJ1-1; D is perhaps TRBD1 (5 bases). The CDR3 sequence is 16 residues long. Trimming stripped 0 bases from V and 1 base from J, with 12 bases between. Per germline, CDR1 MGHRA and CDR2 YSYEKL. The CDR3 region has the DNA TGCGCCAGCAGCCAAGATCCGGGGCATACGAACACTGAAGCTTTCTTT. This sequence encodes CASSQDPGHTNTEAFF.

This clone came up a few times. V usage is TRBV10-2 and J usage is TRBJ1-5; TRBD1 matches 7 bases. There are 13 residues in the CDR3. The V gene end was trimmed by 7 bases and the J gene end by 6 bases; junction bases not matched to a gene: 6. Germline V gene sequence: CDR1 WSHSY, CDR2 SAAADI. This chain's CDR3 is CASTSDRLQPQHF. CDR3 DNA sequence: TGCGCCAGCACTTCGGACAGGCTTCAGCCCCAGCATTTT.

This chain uses TRBV7-6 with TRBJ2-1; 11 nucleotides agree with TRBD2. The CDR3 extends over 16 amino acids. The trim removed 1 base at V and 5 bases at J, leaving 4 bases unmatched. Germline V gene data show CDR1 as SGHVS and CDR2 as FNYEAQ. The CDR3 reads CASSLEGLAAHNEQFF. The CDR3 nucleotides read TGTGCCAGCAGCTTAGAGGGACTAGCGGCCCACAATGAGCAGTTCTTC.

The rearrangement links TRBV29-1 to TRBJ2-1; TRBD2 aligns across 7 bases. CDR3 size: 13 residues. Germline CDR1 reads SQVTM; CDR2 reads ANQGSEA. V was pared by 4 bases and J by 8 bases, with 8 bases of the junction left unmatched. The CDR3 region is CSVGPSGGDEQFF. The CDR3 bases are TGCAGCGTTGGGCCTAGCGGAGGCGATGAGCAGTTCTTC.

V usage is TRBV2 and J usage is TRBJ2-2; D is possibly TRBD1 or TRBD2 (5 bases each). The length of the CDR3 is 15 residues. CDR1 is SNHLY, CDR2 FYNNEI, per germline. V was clipped by 6 bases and J by 1 base, with 12 bases between them. CDR3 nucleotide sequence: TGTGCCAGCAGCGGGACGGGGAGGAACACCGGGGAGCTGTTTTTT. It encodes CASSGTGRNTGELFF. The full variable domain, rest sourced from reference TRBV2 and TRBJ2-2, is EPEVTQTPSHQVTQMGQEVILRCVPISNHLYFYWYRQILGQKVEFLVSFYNNEISEKSEIFDDQFSVERPDGSNFTLKIRSTKLEDSAMYFCASSGTGRNTGELFFGEGSRLTVL.

The chain recombines TRBV30 with TRBJ1-5; no reliable D call. The CDR3 has 14 residues. The germline V and J ends were trimmed by 1 base and 5 bases, with 12 bases remaining between them. Germline values: CDR1 GTSNPN, CDR2 SVGIG (reference sequence). CDR3 DNA: TGTGCCTGGAGTGCTTCGACACTAGATCAGCCCCAGCATTTT. Translation gives CAWSASTLDQPQHF.

V and J are TRBV7-2 and TRBJ1-5, with TRBD1 matching over 7 bases. Germline V gene data show CDR1 as SGHTA and CDR2 as FQGNSA. V was clipped by 3 bases and J by 5 bases; unmatched bases: 4. CDR3 length: 14 residues. The CDR3, as DNA: TGTGCCAGCAGCTTTAAAGGGGGCGATCAGCCCCAGCATTTT. Protein product: CASSFKGGDQPQHF.

V and J are TRBV6-4 and TRBJ2-2; D unclear. Trimming took off 5 bases at V and 6 bases at J, with 13 bases between the two ends. Germline V gene sequence: CDR1 MRHNA, CDR2 SNTAGT. CDR3 length equals 14 residues. The DNA of the CDR3 is TGTGCCAGCAGTCCTGGTGGTAGCTCCGGGGAGCTGTTTTTT. It yields the protein CASSPGGSSGELFF.

This chain connects TRBV7-9 to TRBJ2-7; D is undetermined. V was clipped by 4 bases and J by 4 bases, with 5 bases between them. The CDR3 has 11 amino acids. Germline V gene lookup returns CDR1 SEHNR and CDR2 FQNEAQ (reference sequence). CDR3 sequence reads: CASSSVYEQYF. The CDR3 DNA reads TGTGCCAGCAGCTCAGTTTACGAGCAGTACTTC.

This sequence joins TRBV28 and TRBJ1-2, with D tentatively TRBD1 (6 bases). Germline CDR1 and CDR2: MDHEN and SYDVKM. The length of the CDR3 is 14 residues. The V gene lost 7 bases and the J gene lost 4 bases, with 16 bases spanning the gap. The CDR3 nucleotides are TGTGCCAGCAAAACACCTACAGGGCTCTATGGCTACACCTTC. Its protein is CASKTPTGLYGYTF.

This rearrangement joins TRBV29-1 to TRBJ1-3, with D unclear. Germline V gene data show CDR1 as SQVTM and CDR2 as ANQGSEA. Trimming left V 7 bases short and J 1 base short, with 5 bases between. The CDR3 has 11 amino acids. The CDR3 is CSGGSGNTIYF. CDR3 nucleotide sequence: TGCAGCGGGGGATCTGGAAACACCATATATTTT.

The gene calls are TRBV6-7 and TRBJ2-1, with D possibly TRBD2 on 6 matching bases. TRBV6-7 is an open reading frame, and its role is uncertain. V lost 2 bases and J 9 bases, leaving 20 bases between the germline ends. This CDR3 spans 16 amino acids. The CDR3 loop reads CASSYPEEGSGGEQFF. The CDR3 nucleotides are TGTGCCAGCAGTTACCCCGAAGAAGGTTCCGGGGGTGAGCAGTTCTTC.

The rearrangement links TRBV30 to TRBJ2-2; 8 bases are a match to TRBD1. The CDR3 has 13 amino acids. Germline CDR1 is GTSNPN and CDR2 is SVGIG (reference sequence). Trimming at V came to 5 bases and at J to 6 bases, leaving 5 bases not matched to a gene. This CDR3 is CAWGDRSPGELFF. CDR3 DNA sequence: TGTGCCTGGGGGGACAGGTCCCCCGGGGAGCTGTTTTTT.

The rearrangement links TRBV4-1 to TRBJ2-7; D perhaps matches TRBD2 (6 bases). Germline lookup yields CDR1 MGHRA and CDR2 YSYEKL. The CDR3 covers 13 residues. Trimming took off 0 bases at V and 4 bases at J, with 7 bases between the two ends. In DNA form, the CDR3 reads TGCGCCAGCAGCCAAGATGGAGGGTACGAGCAGTACTTC. Amino acid sequence: CASSQDGGYEQYF.

The chain couples TRBV15 to TRBJ1-3, with a weak D call TRBD1 (6 bases). Germline CDR1 LNHNV, CDR2 YYDKDF (reference sequence). V was shortened by 1 base and J by 0 bases, with 10 bases between the two germline ends. This CDR3 is built from 16 residues. The CDR3: CATSRGGAYSGNTIYF. CDR3 DNA: TGTGCCACCAGCAGAGGGGGGGCTTACTCTGGAAACACCATATATTTT.